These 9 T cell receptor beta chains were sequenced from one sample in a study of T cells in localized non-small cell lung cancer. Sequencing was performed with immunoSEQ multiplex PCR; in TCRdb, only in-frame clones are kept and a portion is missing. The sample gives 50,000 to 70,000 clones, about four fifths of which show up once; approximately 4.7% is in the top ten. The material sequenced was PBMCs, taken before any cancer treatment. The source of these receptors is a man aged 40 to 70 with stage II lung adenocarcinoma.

Here the CDR3 reads CASSDVTGGNEKLFF. The CDR3 DNA sequence: TGTGCCAGCAGTGATGTGACAGGGGGGAATGAAAAACTGTTTTTT. The chain joins TRBV6-1 to TRBJ1-4, with 9 bases fitting TRBD1. Germline V lookup: CDR1 MNHNS, CDR2 SASEGT. The CDR3 loop spans 15 amino acids. Trimming removed 3 bases from V and 5 bases from J; junction bases left unmatched: 4.

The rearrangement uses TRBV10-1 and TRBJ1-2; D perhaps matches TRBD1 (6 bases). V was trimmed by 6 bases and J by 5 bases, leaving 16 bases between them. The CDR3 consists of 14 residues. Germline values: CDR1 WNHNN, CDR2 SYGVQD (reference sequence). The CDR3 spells CASSPGGAGYGYTF. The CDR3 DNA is TGCGCCAGCAGCCCGGGGGGGGCCGGGTATGGCTACACCTTC.

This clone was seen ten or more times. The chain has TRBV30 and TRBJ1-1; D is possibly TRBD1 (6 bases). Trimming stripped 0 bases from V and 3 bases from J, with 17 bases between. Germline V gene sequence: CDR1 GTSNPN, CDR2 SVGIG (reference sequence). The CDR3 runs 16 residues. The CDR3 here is CAWSVGGSATHTEAFF. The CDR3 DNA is TGTGCCTGGAGTGTAGGGGGGTCCGCAACCCACACTGAAGCTTTCTTT.

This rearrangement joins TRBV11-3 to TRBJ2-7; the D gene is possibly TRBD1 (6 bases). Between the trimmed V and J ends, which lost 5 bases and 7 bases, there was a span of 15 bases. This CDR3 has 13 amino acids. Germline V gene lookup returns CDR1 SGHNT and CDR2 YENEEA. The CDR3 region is CASSPLTGQEQYF. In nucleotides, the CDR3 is TGTGCCAGCAGCCCCCTCACAGGGCAAGAGCAGTACTTC.

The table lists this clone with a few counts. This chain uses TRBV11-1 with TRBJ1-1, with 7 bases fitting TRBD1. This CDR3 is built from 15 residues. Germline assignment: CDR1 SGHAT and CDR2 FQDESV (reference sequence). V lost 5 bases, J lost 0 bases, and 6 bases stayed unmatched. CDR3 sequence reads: CASSLGQIMNTEAFF. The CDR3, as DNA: TGTGCCAGCAGCCTGGGACAGATAATGAACACTGAAGCTTTCTTT.

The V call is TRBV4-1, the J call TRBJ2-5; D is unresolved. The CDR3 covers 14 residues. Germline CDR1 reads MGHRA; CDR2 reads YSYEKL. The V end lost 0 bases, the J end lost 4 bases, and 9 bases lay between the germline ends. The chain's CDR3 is CASSQEKTGETQYF. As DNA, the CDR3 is TGCGCCAGCAGCCAAGAAAAAACGGGAGAGACCCAGTACTTC.

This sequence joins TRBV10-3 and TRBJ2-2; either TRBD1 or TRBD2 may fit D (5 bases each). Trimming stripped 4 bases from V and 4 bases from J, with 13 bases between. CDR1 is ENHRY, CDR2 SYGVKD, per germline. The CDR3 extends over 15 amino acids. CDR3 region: CAISVGTSSTGELFF. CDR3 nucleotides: TGTGCCATCAGTGTAGGGACCTCGAGCACCGGGGAGCTGTTTTTT.

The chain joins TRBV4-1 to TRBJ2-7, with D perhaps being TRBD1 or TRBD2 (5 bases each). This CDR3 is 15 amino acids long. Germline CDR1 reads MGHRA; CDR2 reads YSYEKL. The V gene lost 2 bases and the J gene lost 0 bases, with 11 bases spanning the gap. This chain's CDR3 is CASSQSSGSSYEQYF. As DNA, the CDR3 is TGCGCCAGCAGCCAATCTTCAGGGAGCTCCTACGAGCAGTACTTC.

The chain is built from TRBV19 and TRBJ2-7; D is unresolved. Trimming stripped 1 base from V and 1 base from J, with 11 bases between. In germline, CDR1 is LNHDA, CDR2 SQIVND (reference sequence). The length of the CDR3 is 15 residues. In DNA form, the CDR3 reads TGTGCCAGTAGTATAGGGCAGAGTGAATCCTACGAGCAGTACTTC. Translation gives CASSIGQSESYEQYF.